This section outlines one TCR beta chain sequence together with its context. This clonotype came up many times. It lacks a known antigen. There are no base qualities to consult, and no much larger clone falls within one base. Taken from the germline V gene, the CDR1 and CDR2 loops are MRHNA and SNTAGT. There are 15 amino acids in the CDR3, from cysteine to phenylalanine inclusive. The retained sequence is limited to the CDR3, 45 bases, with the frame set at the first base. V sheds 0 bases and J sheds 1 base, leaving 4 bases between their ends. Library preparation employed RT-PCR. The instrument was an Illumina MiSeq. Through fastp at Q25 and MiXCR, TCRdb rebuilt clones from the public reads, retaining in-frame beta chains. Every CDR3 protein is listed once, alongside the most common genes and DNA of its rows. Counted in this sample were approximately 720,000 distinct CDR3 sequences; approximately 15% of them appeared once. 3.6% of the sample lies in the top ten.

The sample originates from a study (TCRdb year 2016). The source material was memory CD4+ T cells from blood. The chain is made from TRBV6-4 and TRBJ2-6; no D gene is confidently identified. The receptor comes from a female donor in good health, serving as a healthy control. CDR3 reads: CASSDSTSGANVLTF. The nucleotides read TGTGCCAGCAGTGACTCGACATCTGGGGCCAACGTCCTGACTTTC.